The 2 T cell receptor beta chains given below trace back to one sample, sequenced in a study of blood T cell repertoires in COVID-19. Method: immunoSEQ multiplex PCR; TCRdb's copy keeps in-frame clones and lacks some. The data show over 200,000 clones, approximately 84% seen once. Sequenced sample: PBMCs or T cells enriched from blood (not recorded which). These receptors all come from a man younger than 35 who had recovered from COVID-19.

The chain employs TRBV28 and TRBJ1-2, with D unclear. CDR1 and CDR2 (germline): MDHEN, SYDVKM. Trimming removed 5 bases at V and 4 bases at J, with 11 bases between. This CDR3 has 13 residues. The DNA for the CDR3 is TGTGCCAGCAGTCAACCCCGCGGCTATGGCTACACCTTC. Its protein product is CASSQPRGYGYTF.

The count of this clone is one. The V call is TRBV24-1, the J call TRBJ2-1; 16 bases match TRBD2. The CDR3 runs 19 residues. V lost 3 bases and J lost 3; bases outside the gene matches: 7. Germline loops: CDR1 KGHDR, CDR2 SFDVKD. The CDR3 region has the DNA TGTGCCACCAGTGATCGTCCCGGGACTAGCGGGAGGGACTACAATGAGCAGTTCTTC. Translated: CATSDRPGTSGRDYNEQFF.